This entry lists 5 T cell receptor beta chains sequenced from one sample in a study of CD8 T cells in ankylosing spondylitis. No antigen has been assigned to these receptors. TCRdb re-called the 5' RACE reads through MiXCR, storing one row per CDR3 protein. The sample lists 700,000 to 850,000 distinct CDR3 sequences; approximately 12% were seen once. Study outcomes and limitations: Seemingly characteristic of ankylosing spondylitis blood was a TCR beta motif consisting of several highly homologous variants.

Sequencing was carried out using blood, either unsorted or a sorted T cell fraction (not recorded which). These receptors were collected from a male donor with ankylosing spondylitis.

This sequence joins TRBV6-2 or TRBV6-3 and TRBJ2-1, with 9 nucleotides matching TRBD2. The CDR3 covers 15 residues. CDR1 is MNHEY and CDR2 is SVGEGT in the germline V gene. After removal of 8 bases from V and 3 bases from J, the junction contained 8 bases not matched to a gene. The CDR3 loop is CASSIAGAIYNEQFF. The DNA of the CDR3 is TGTGCCAGCTCAATAGCGGGAGCTATCTACAATGAGCAGTTCTTC.

This clonotype appeared once. V gene TRBV10-3 combines with J gene TRBJ2-3; the match to TRBD2 covers 11 bases. The CDR3 runs 12 residues. Germline trimming cut 7 bases from V and 11 bases from J; bases unmatched to any gene: 5. Germline CDR1 is ENHRY and CDR2 is SYGVKD. The DNA for the CDR3 is TGTGCCATCATGACTAGCGGGGAGGAGCAGTATTTT. Translated: CAIMTSGEEQYF.

This clonotype was seen more than once but under ten times. The chain links TRBV20-1 to TRBJ1-1, with D perhaps matching TRBD1 (6 bases). Trimming removed 0 bases from V and 5 bases from J, with 13 bases in between. Germline V gives CDR1 DFQATT, CDR2 SNEGSKA (reference sequence). This CDR3 spans 14 amino acids. Here the CDR3 reads CSARDRRGLTEAFF. The CDR3 region has the DNA TGCAGTGCTAGAGATCGTCGGGGGCTTACTGAAGCTTTCTTT.

This clonotype was counted only a few times. The chain links TRBV10-3 to TRBJ2-7; 7 nucleotides line up with TRBD1. This CDR3 contains 13 residues. Germline V gene lookup returns CDR1 ENHRY and CDR2 SYGVKD. The ends lost 6 bases at V and 1 base at J; junction bases unmatched: 3. CDR3 residues: CAIRDRVSYEQYF. In DNA form, the CDR3 reads TGTGCCATCAGAGACAGGGTTTCCTACGAGCAGTACTTC.

This clonotype appeared many times. CDR3 coding DNA: TGTGCCAGCAGGACCGGGACAGAGGGTGGCTACACCTTC. This sequence encodes CASRTGTEGGYTF. This rearrangement joins TRBV6-1 to TRBJ1-2, with 7 nucleotides matching TRBD1. CDR3 length: 13 residues. The J segment lost 7 bases and the V segment lost 6 bases, leaving 8 bases of the junction unmatched. Germline CDR1 reads MNHNS; CDR2 reads SASEGT.